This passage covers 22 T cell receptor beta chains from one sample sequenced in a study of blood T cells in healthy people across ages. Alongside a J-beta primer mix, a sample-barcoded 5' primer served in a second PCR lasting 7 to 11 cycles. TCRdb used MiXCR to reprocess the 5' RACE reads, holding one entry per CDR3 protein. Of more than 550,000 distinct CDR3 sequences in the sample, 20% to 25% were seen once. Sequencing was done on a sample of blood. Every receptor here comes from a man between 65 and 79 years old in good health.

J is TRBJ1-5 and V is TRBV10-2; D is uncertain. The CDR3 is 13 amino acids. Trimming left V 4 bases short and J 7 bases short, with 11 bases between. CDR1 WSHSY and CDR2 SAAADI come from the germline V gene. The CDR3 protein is CASSAGDWQPQHF. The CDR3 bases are TGCGCCAGCAGTGCCGGGGATTGGCAGCCCCAGCATTTT.

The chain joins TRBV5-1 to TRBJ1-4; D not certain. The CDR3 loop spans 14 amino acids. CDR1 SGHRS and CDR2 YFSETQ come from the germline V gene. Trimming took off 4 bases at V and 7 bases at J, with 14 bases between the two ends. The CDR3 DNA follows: TGCGCCAGCAGCACAGAACCTAGCGGTGAAAAACTGTTTTTT. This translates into CASSTEPSGEKLFF.

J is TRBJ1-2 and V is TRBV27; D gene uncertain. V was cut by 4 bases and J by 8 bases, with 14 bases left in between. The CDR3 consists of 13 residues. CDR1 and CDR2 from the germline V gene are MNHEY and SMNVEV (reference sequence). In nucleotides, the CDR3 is TGTGCCAGCAGTTCGCAGGCCGAACGGGGCTACACCTTC. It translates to CASSSQAERGYTF.

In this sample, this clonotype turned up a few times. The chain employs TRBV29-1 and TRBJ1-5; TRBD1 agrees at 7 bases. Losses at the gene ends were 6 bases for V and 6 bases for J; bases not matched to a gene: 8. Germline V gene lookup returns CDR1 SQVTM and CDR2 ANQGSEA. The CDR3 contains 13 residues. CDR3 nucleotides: TGCAGCGTAGACCCAGGGGGGAGTCAGCCCCAGCATTTT. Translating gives CSVDPGGSQPQHF.

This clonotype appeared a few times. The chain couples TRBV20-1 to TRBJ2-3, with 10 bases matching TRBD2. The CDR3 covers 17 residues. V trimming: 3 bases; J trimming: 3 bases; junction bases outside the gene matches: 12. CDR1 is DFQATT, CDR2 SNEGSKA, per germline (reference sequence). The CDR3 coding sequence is TGCAGTGCTAGTCGTCTTTCTAGCGGGAGCCCAACAGATACGCAGTATTTT. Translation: CSASRLSSGSPTDTQYF.

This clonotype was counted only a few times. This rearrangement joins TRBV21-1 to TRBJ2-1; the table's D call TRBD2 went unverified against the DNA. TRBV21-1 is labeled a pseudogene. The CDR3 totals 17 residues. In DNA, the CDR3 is TGTGCCAGCAGCAAAGGCATAGCGGTAAGCTCCTACAATGAGCAGTTCTTC. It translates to CASSKGIAVSSYNEQFF.

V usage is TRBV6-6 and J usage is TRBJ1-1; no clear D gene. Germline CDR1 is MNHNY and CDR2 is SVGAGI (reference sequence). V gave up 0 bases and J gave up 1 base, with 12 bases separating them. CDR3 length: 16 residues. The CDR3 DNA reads TGTGCCAGCAGTTACTCGAGGATGTCGCAGAACACTGAAGCTTTCTTT. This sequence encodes CASSYSRMSQNTEAFF.

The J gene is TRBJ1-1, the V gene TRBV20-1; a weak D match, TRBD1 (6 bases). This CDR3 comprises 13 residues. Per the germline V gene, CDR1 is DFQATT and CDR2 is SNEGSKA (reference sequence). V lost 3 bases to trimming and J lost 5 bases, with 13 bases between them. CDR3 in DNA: TGCAGTGCTAGTGGAGGGGGAGGAACTGAAGCTTTCTTT. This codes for CSASGGGGTEAFF.

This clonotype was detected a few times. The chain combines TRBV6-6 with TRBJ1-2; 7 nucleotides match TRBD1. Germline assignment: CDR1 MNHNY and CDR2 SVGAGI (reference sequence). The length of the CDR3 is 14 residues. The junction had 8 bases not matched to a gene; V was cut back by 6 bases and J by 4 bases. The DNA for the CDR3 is TGTGCCAGCAGAACCAGGGACAGATCCTATGGCTACACCTTC. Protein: CASRTRDRSYGYTF.

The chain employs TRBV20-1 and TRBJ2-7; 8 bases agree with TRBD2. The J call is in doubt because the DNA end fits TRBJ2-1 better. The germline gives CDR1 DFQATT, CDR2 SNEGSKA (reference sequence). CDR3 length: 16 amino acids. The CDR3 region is CSASSSGTRDRNEQFF. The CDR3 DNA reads TGCAGTGCTAGTTCCAGCGGGACTAGGGACCGGAATGAGCAGTTCTTC.

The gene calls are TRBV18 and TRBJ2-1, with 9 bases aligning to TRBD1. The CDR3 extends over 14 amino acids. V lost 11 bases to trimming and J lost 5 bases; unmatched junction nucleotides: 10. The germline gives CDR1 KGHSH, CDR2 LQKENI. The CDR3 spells CAGKSGTGNNEQFF. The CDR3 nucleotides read TGTGCCGGGAAGTCCGGGACAGGGAACAATGAGCAGTTCTTC.

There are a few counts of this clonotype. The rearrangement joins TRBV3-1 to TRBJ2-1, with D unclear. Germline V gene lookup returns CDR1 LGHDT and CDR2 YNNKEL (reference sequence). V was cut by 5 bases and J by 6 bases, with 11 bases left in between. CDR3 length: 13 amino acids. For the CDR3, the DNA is TGTGCCAGCAGCAACCCCTTGTCCAATGAGCAGTTCTTC. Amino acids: CASSNPLSNEQFF.

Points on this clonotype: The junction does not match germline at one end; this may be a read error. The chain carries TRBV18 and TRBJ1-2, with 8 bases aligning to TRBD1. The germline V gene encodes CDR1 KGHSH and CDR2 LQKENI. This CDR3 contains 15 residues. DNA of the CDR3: TGTCCCAGCTCTCAACAGGGGGAAGCTGGCTATGGCTACACCTTC. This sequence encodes CPSSQQGEAGYGYTF.

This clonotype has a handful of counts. CDR3 nucleotides: TGCAGTGCTAGCCTGACAGGGGTCTATGGCTACACCTTC. This translates into CSASLTGVYGYTF. The rearrangement links TRBV20-1 to TRBJ1-2, with 8 nucleotides matching TRBD1. V shed 3 bases and J 4 bases; nucleotides not matched to a gene: 4. Germline V lookup: CDR1 DFQATT, CDR2 SNEGSKA (reference sequence). This CDR3 spans 13 amino acids.

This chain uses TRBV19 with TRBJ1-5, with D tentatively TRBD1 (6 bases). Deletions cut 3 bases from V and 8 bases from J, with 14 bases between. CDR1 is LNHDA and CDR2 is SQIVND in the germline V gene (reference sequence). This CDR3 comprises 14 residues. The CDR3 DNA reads TGTGCCAGTAGTATGTCAGGGGACCGTGAGCCCCAGCATTTT. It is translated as CASSMSGDREPQHF.

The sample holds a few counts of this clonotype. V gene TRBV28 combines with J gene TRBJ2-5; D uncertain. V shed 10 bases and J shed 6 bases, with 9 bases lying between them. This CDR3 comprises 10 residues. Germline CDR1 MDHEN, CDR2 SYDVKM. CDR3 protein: CAIPKKTQYF. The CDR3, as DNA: TGTGCCATCCCGAAGAAGACCCAGTACTTC.

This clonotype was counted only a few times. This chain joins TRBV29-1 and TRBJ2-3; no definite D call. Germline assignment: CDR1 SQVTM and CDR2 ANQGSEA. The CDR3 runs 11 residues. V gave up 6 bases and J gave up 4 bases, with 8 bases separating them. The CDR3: CSVVLADTQYF. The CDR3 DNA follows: TGCAGCGTAGTCCTTGCAGATACGCAGTATTTT.

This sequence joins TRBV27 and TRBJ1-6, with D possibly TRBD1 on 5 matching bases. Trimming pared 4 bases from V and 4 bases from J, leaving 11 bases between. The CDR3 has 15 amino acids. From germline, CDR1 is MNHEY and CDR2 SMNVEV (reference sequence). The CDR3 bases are TGTGCCAGCAGTTCTCAGGGTTTGTATAATTCACCCCTCCACTTT. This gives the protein CASSSQGLYNSPLHF.

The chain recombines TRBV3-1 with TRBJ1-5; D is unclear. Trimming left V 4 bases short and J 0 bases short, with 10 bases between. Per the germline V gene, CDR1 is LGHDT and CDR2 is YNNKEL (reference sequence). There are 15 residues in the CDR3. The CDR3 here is CASSLTSYSNQPQHF. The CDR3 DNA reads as TGTGCCAGCAGCCTGACAAGTTATAGCAATCAGCCCCAGCATTTT.

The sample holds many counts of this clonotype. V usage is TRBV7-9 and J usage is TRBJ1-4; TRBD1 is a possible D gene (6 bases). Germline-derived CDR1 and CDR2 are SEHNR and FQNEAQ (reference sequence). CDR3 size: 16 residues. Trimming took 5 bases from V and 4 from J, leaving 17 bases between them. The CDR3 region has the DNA TGTGCCAGCAGCAGTAACAGGGACGCCAGTAATGAAAAACTGTTTTTT. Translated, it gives CASSSNRDASNEKLFF.

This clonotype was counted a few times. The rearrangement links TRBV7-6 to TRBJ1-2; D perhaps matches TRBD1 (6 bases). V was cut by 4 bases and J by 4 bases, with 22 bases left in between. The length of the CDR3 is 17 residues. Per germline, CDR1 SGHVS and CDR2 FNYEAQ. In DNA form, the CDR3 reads TGTGCCAGCAGCTCAACTGGGGGGGCCCGCATTTCCTATGGCTACACCTTC. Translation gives CASSSTGGARISYGYTF.

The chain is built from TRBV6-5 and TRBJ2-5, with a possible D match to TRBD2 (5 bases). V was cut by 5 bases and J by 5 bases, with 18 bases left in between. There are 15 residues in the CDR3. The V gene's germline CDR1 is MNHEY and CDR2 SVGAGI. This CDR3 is CASSPTPRARETQYF. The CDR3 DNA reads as TGTGCCAGCAGTCCTACCCCGCGGGCACGGGAGACCCAGTACTTC.